The 22 T cell receptor beta chains listed next were all sequenced from one sample in a study of beta chain features in type 1 diabetes. Isolated RNA was reverse transcribed in full, so expressed TCRB transcripts were sequenced. The data were produced by immunoSEQ multiplex PCR, yet TCRdb's version contains in-frame clones alone and is incomplete. Counted here are more than 140,000 clones, roughly 10% occurring once; the ten biggest clones make up 0.65%. Material: central memory CD4+ T cells from blood. The receptors stem from a woman aged 40-49 years in good health.

The chain links TRBV9 to TRBJ2-7; a possible D gene is TRBD2 (7 bases). Trimming pared 3 bases from V and 5 bases from J, leaving 24 bases between. The CDR3 loop spans 17 amino acids. Germline values: CDR1 SGDLS, CDR2 YYNGEE. The CDR3 sequence is CASSARVGNRGAHEQYF. Here the CDR3 DNA reads TGTGCCAGCAGCGCCAGAGTGGGGAACCGGGGGGCCCACGAGCAGTACTTC.

The table lists this clone with a few counts. As DNA, the CDR3 is TGCGCCAGCAGCAAGAGGGACAGTAATGAAAAACTGTTTTTT. Amino acids: CASSKRDSNEKLFF. The gene calls are TRBV4-1 and TRBJ1-4, with 7 bases fitting TRBD1. V lost 5 bases, J lost 4 bases, and 4 bases stayed unmatched. This CDR3 region has 14 residues. The V gene's germline CDR1 is MGHRA and CDR2 YSYEKL.

V is TRBV19 and J is TRBJ2-1, with a tentative D call TRBD1 (5 bases). Trimming shortened V by 6 bases and J by 7 bases, and 10 bases separated the two germline ends. Germline V gene sequence: CDR1 LNHDA, CDR2 SQIVND (reference sequence). This CDR3 is 12 amino acids long. CDR3 sequence: CASSLGPNEQFF. In nucleotides, the CDR3 is TGTGCCAGTAGCCTGGGGCCTAATGAGCAGTTCTTC.

This clone was seen a few times. The chain carries TRBV25-1 and TRBJ1-1; TRBD1 is a possible D gene (6 bases). The V gene's germline CDR1 is MGHDK and CDR2 SYGVNS. The V end was cut by 0 bases, the J end by 0 bases, with 11 bases between. This CDR3 is 16 amino acids long. Here the CDR3 reads CASSEYRGRMNTEAFF. CDR3 coding DNA: TGTGCCAGCAGTGAATACAGGGGCAGGATGAACACTGAAGCTTTCTTT.

This sequence joins TRBV7-9 and TRBJ2-1; 8 bases are shared with TRBD2. In germline, CDR1 is SEHNR, CDR2 FQNEAQ (reference sequence). This CDR3 has 14 residues. Unmatched junction bases numbered 6, after V lost 4 bases and J lost 7 bases. The CDR3 nucleotides are TGTGCCAGCAGCTACGGGGGGGCTGTGAATGAGCAGTTCTTC. Translating gives CASSYGGAVNEQFF.

This clone was counted at least ten times. This sequence joins TRBV7-2 and TRBJ2-3; 7 bases map to TRBD1. This CDR3 spans 14 amino acids. Germline V lookup: CDR1 SGHTA, CDR2 FQGNSA. Trimming removed 3 bases from V and 6 bases from J; junction bases left unmatched: 6. This CDR3 is CASSLDRSRDTQYF. The CDR3 DNA follows: TGTGCCAGCAGCTTGGACAGGTCTCGGGATACGCAGTATTTT.

This clone appeared many times. The chain carries TRBV7-2 and TRBJ1-5, with D possibly matching TRBD1 (5 bases). This CDR3 is built from 18 residues. With 3 bases removed from V and 8 bases from J, the gap between germline ends came to 26 bases. Germline V gives CDR1 SGHTA, CDR2 FQGNSA. CDR3 bases: TGTGCCAGCAGCTTGATACTGTTAATGGGGGGGATCTCGGAGCCCCAGCATTTT. Its translation is CASSLILLMGGISEPQHF.

V is TRBV4-2 and J is TRBJ1-5, with 10 bases that match TRBD1. The CDR3 totals 19 residues. Germline assignment: CDR1 LGHNA and CDR2 YNFKEQ. The trim removed 2 bases at V and 3 bases at J, leaving 13 bases unmatched. The chain's CDR3 is CASSQKHPFGTGDNQPQHF. The CDR3 coding sequence is TGTGCCAGCAGCCAAAAGCATCCTTTTGGGACAGGGGACAATCAGCCCCAGCATTTT.

This clone was counted a few times. This CDR3 reads CSVVRDREFGGYTF. CDR3 DNA sequence: TGCAGCGTTGTAAGGGACAGGGAGTTTGGCGGCTACACCTTC. The chain couples TRBV29-1 to TRBJ1-2; 9 bases are shared with TRBD1. J was trimmed by 8 bases and V by 4 bases; bases with no gene match: 11. CDR3 length: 14 amino acids. CDR1 SQVTM and CDR2 ANQGSEA come from the germline V gene.

The chain combines TRBV5-1 with TRBJ1-3; no firm D call. Trimming stripped 4 bases from V and 1 base from J, with 9 bases between. In germline, CDR1 is SGHRS, CDR2 YFSETQ. The CDR3 totals 14 residues. The CDR3 nucleotides read TGCGCCAGCAGCACCGGGGAATCTGGAAACACCATATATTTT. Translated: CASSTGESGNTIYF.

This clone was counted only a few times. The chain joins TRBV12-2 to TRBJ2-5; TRBD1 is the table's D call, not checked against the DNA. TRBV12-2 is listed as a pseudogene. The CDR3 is 14 residues long. CDR3 sequence reads: CASRLGWQQETQYF. The CDR3 DNA sequence: TGTGCAAGTCGCTTAGGATGGCAGCAAGAGACCCAGTACTTC.

The sample holds a few counts of this clone. The chain joins TRBV7-2 to TRBJ1-2, with 8 bases identical to TRBD1. The CDR3 has 13 amino acids. Germline loops: CDR1 SGHTA, CDR2 FQGNSA. Germline trimming cut 5 bases from V and 4 bases from J; bases unmatched to any gene: 3. The chain's CDR3 is CASSDGQGYGYTF. In DNA, the CDR3 is TGTGCCAGCAGCGACGGACAGGGCTATGGCTACACCTTC.

The table lists this clone with a few counts. The gene calls are TRBV7-2 and TRBJ1-5; 8 nucleotides agree with TRBD1. Germline loops: CDR1 SGHTA, CDR2 FQGNSA. J was trimmed by 3 bases and V by 5 bases; bases with no gene match: 12. This CDR3 spans 17 amino acids. CDR3 sequence: CASSTLQGAANNQPQHF. CDR3 coding DNA: TGTGCCAGCAGCACACTCCAGGGGGCCGCGAACAATCAGCCCCAGCATTTT.

This clone was seen only a few times. The DNA for the CDR3 is TGTGCCAGCAGCCAACCCCAGGGGGCGAGGGGCTACACCTTC. It translates to CASSQPQGARGYTF. This sequence joins TRBV4-2 and TRBJ1-2, with TRBD1 matching 8 bases. Per the germline V gene, CDR1 is LGHNA and CDR2 is YNFKEQ. The V segment lost 2 bases and the J segment 8 bases; nucleotides outside the gene matches: 7. The CDR3 length is 14 residues.

The chain links TRBV2 to TRBJ2-5; TRBD2 matches 7 bases. The CDR3 sequence is 13 residues long. Trimming cost V 7 bases and J 5 bases; bases outside gene matches: 7. Germline V gives CDR1 SNHLY, CDR2 FYNNEI. This CDR3 is CASNPTSMETQYF. The CDR3 bases are TGTGCCAGCAACCCGACTAGCATGGAGACCCAGTACTTC.

The V and J genes are TRBV9 and TRBJ1-6; TRBD1 matches 7 bases. Per germline, CDR1 SGDLS and CDR2 YYNGEE. This CDR3 region has 15 residues. V gave up 4 bases and J gave up 9 bases; unmatched junction bases: 10. The CDR3 sequence is CASSPRTGQGSPLHF. CDR3 bases: TGTGCCAGCAGCCCGCGGACAGGTCAAGGTTCACCCCTCCACTTT.

This clone was observed a handful of times. The chain combines TRBV6-5 with TRBJ1-6; D may be TRBD1 (6 bases). The CDR3 contains 13 residues. V gave up 6 bases and J gave up 5 bases, with 8 bases separating them. CDR1 and CDR2 (germline): MNHEY, SVGAGI. The CDR3, as DNA: TGTGCCAGCAGAGGGGGGGATAATTCACCCCTCCACTTT. Protein product: CASRGGDNSPLHF.

The rearrangement joins TRBV19 to TRBJ2-7, with D unresolved. Germline V lookup: CDR1 LNHDA, CDR2 SQIVND (reference sequence). V was pared by 5 bases and J by 1 base, with 12 bases between. CDR3 size: 14 residues. The CDR3 DNA is TGTGCCAGTAGTCACCCTACCATATCCTACGAGCAGTACTTC. Translated, it gives CASSHPTISYEQYF.

About this clone itself: In the same sample, other DNA sequences code for this CDR3. The chain links TRBV5-1 to TRBJ2-2; 7 positions match TRBD2. The CDR3 contains 15 residues. J was trimmed by 1 base and V by 2 bases; bases with no gene match: 2. Germline V CDR1 and CDR2: SGHRS, YFSETQ. CDR3 amino acids: CASSLAGLNTGELFF. The CDR3 DNA reads as TGCGCCAGCAGCTTAGCGGGGTTGAACACCGGGGAGCTGTTTTTT.

This clone was counted only a few times. The V gene is TRBV7-2, the J gene TRBJ1-6, with D hard to call. Germline V gives CDR1 SGHTA, CDR2 FQGNSA. This CDR3 region has 16 residues. V lost 1 base to trimming and J lost 5 bases, with 12 bases between them. Here the CDR3 reads CASSLGSVSNNSPLHF. CDR3 in DNA: TGTGCCAGCAGCTTAGGGTCCGTTAGTAATAATTCACCCCTCCACTTT.

This chain joins TRBV7-9 and TRBJ1-6, with no clear D. CDR1 is SEHNR, CDR2 FQNEAQ, per germline (reference sequence). Between the trimmed V and J ends, which lost 5 bases and 10 bases, there was a span of 18 bases. The CDR3 is made up of 15 amino acids. The CDR3, as DNA: TGTGCCAGCAGCCCCATCAGCGGCTCACGGTCACCCCTCCACTTT. It specifies CASSPISGSRSPLHF.

V is TRBV7-9 and J is TRBJ2-5; the match to TRBD2 covers 7 bases. The CDR3 consists of 13 residues. Per germline, CDR1 SEHNR and CDR2 FQNEAQ (reference sequence). V shed 7 bases and J 2 bases; nucleotides not matched to a gene: 4. DNA for the CDR3: TGTGCCAGCACCCGGGGAGGGCAAGAGACCCAGTACTTC. Its protein is CASTRGGQETQYF.